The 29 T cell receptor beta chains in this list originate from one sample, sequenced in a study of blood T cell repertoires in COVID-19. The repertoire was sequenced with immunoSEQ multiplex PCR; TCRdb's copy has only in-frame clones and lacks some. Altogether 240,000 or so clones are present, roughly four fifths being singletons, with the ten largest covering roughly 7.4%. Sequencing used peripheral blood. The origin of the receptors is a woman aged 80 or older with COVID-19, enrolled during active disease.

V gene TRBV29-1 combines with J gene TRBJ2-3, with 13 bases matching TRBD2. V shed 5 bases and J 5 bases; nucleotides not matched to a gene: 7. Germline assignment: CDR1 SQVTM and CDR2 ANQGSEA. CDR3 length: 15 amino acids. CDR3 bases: TGCAGCGTTTGGGGGACTAGCGGGACGGGAGATACGCAGTATTTT. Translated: CSVWGTSGTGDTQYF.

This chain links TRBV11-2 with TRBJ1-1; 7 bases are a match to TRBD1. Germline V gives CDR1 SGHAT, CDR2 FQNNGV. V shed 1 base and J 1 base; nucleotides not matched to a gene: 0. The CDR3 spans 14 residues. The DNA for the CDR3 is TGTGCCAGCAGCTTAGCAGGGGGGAACACTGAAGCTTTCTTT. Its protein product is CASSLAGGNTEAFF.

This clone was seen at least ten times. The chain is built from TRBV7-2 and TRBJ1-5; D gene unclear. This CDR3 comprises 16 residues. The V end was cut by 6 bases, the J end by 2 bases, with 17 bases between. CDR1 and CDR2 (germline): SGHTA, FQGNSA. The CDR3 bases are TGTGCCAGCAGTCTAGGCCCCGAGTACGGCAATCAGCCCCAGCATTTT. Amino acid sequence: CASSLGPEYGNQPQHF.

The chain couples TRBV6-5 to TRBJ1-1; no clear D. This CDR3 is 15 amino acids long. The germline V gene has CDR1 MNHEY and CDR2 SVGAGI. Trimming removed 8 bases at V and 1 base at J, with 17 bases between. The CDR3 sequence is CASLLRRVGNTEAFF. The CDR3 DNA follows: TGTGCCAGCCTTTTGCGACGGGTTGGGAACACTGAAGCTTTCTTT.

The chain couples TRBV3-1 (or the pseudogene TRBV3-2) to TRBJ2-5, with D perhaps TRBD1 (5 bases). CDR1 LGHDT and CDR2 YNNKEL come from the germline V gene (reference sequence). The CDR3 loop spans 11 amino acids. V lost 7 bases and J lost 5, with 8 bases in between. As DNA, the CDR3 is TGTGCCAGCACGCCAGGGGAGACCCAGTACTTC. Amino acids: CASTPGETQYF.

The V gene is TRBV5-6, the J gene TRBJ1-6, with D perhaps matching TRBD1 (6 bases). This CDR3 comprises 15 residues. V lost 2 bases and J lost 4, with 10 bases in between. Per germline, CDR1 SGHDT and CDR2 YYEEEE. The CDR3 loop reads CASSFWTVYNSPLHF. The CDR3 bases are TGTGCCAGCAGCTTTTGGACAGTGTATAATTCACCCCTCCACTTT.

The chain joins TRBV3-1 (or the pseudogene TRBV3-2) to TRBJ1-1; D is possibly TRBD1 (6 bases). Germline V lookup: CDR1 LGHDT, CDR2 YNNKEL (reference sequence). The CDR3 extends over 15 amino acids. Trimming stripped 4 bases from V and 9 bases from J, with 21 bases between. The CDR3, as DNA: TGTGCCAGCAGCCCGGTGGAAGGGGGGGCCTTGAAAGCTTTCTTT. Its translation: CASSPVEGGALKAFF.

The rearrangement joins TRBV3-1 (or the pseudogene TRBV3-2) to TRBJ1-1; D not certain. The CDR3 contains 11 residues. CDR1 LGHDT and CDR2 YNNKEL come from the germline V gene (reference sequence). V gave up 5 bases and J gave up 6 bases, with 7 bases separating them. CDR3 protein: CASSTYAEAFF. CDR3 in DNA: TGTGCCAGCAGCACCTACGCTGAAGCTTTCTTT.

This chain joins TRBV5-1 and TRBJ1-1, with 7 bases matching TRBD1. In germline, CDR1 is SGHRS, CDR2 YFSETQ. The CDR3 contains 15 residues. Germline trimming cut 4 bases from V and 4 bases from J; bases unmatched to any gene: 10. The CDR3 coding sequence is TGCGCCAGCAGCACCCTAGGACAGGCGTCCACTGAAGCTTTCTTT. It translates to CASSTLGQASTEAFF. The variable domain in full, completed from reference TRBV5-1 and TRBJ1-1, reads KAGVTQTPRYLIKTRGQQVTLSCSPISGHRSVSWYQQTPGQGLQFLFEYFSETQRNKGNFPGRFSGRQFSNSRSEMNVSTLELGDSALYLCASSTLGQASTEAFFGQGTRLTVV.

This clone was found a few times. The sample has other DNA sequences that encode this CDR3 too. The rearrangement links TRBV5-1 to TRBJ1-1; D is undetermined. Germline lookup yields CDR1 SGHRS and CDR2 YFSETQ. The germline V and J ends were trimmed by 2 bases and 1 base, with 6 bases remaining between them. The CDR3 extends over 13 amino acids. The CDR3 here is CASSFTRNTEAFF. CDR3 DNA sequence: TGCGCCAGCAGCTTTACTCGGAACACTGAAGCTTTCTTT. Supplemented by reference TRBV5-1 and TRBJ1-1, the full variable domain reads KAGVTQTPRYLIKTRGQQVTLSCSPISGHRSVSWYQQTPGQGLQFLFEYFSETQRNKGNFPGRFSGRQFSNSRSEMNVSTLELGDSALYLCASSFTRNTEAFFGQGTRLTVV.

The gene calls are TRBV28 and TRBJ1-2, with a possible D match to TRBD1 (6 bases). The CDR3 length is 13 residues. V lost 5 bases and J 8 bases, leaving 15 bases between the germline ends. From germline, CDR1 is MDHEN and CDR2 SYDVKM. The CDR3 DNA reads TGTGCCAGCAGTACCCCGGGACAACGAGGCTACACCTTC. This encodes CASSTPGQRGYTF.

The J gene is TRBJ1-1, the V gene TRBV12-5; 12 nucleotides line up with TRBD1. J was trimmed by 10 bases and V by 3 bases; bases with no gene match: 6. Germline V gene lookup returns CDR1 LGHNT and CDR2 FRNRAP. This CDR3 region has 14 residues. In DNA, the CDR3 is TGTGCTAGTGGTTTCGCCGGGACAGGGGGCGTAGCTTTCTTT. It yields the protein CASGFAGTGGVAFF.

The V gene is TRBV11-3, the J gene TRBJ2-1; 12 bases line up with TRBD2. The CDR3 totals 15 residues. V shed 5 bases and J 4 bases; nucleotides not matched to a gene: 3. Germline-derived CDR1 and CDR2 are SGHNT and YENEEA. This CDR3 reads CASSLAGGQYNEQFF. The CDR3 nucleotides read TGTGCCAGCAGCCTAGCGGGGGGGCAGTACAATGAGCAGTTCTTC.

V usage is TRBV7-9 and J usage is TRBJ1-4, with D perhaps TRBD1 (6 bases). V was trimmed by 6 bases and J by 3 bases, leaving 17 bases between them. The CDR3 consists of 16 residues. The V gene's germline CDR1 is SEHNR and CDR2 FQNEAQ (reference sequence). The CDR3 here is CASSLGTGIPNEKLFF. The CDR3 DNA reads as TGTGCCAGCAGTTTGGGTACAGGGATTCCTAATGAAAAACTGTTTTTT.

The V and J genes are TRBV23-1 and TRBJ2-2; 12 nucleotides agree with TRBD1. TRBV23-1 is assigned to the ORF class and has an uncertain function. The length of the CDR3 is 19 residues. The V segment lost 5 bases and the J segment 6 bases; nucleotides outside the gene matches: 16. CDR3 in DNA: TGCGCCAGCAGTGTCCGGGACAGGGGGCGAAAGGACCACCCCGGGGAGCTGTTTTTT. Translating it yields CASSVRDRGRKDHPGELFF.

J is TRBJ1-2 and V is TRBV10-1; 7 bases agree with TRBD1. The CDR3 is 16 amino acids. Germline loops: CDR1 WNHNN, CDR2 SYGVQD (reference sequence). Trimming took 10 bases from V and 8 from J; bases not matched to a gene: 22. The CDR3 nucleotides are TGCGCCACTAGAAGAGGGACAGTTTTGGGAACATGGGGCTACACCTTC. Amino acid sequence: CATRRGTVLGTWGYTF.

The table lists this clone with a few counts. The CDR3 DNA sequence: TGTGCCAGCAGCCCGTCCCCGGGCGGGCATCAGCCCCAGCATTTT. It translates to CASSPSPGGHQPQHF. The V and J genes are TRBV7-6 and TRBJ1-5; D is undetermined. Looked up from germline, CDR1 is SGHVS and CDR2 is FNYEAQ. This CDR3 comprises 15 residues. V lost 5 bases and J lost 5, with 16 bases in between.

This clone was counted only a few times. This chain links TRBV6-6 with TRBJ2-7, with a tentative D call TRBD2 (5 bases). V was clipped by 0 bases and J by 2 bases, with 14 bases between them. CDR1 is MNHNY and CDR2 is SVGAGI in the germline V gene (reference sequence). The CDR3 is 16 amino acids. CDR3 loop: CASSYSREGPPYEQYF. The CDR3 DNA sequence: TGTGCCAGCAGTTACTCGAGGGAAGGGCCCCCCTACGAGCAGTACTTC.

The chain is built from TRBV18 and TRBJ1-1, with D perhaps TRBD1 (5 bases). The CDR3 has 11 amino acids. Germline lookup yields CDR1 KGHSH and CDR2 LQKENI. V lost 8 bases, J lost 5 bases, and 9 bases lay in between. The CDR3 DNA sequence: TGTGCCAGCCGCGACAGTACTGAAGCTTTCTTT. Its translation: CASRDSTEAFF.

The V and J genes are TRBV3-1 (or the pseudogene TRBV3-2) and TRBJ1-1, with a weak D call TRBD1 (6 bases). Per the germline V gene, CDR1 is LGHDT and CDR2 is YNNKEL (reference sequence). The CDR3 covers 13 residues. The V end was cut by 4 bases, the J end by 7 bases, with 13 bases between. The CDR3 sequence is CASSPQGTSEAFF. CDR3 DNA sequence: TGTGCCAGCAGCCCACAGGGCACCAGTGAAGCTTTCTTT.

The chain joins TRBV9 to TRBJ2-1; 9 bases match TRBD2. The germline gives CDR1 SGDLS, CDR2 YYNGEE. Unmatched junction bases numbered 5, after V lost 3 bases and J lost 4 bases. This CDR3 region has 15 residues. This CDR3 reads CASSARTSVYNEQFF. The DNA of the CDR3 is TGTGCCAGCAGCGCGAGGACTAGCGTTTACAATGAGCAGTTCTTC.

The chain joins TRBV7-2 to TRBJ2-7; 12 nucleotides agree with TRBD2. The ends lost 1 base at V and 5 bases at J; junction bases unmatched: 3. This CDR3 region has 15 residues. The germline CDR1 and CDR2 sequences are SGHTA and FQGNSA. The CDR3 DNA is TGTGCCAGCAGCTTAGGACTAGCGGGAGTTAACGAGCAGTACTTC. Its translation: CASSLGLAGVNEQYF. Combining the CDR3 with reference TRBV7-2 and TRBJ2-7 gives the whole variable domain GAGVSQSPSNKVTEKGKDVELRCDPISGHTALYWYRQSLGQGLEFLIYFQGNSAPDKSGLPSDRFSAERTGGSVSTLTIQRTQQEDSAVYLCASSLGLAGVNEQYFGPGTRLTVT.

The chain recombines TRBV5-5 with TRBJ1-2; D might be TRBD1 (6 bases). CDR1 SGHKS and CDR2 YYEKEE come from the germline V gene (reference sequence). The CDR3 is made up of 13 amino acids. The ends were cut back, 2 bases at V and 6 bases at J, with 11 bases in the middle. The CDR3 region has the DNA TGTGCCAGCAGCTTTCAGGGGAAAGATGGCTACACCTTC. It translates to CASSFQGKDGYTF.

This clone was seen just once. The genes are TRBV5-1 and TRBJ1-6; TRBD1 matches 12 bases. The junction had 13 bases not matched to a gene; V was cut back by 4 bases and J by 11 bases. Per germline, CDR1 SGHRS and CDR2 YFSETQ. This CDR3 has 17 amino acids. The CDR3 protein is CASSPTGTGGLRTPLHF. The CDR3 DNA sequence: TGCGCCAGCAGCCCCACCGGGACAGGGGGCCTTCGGACACCCCTCCACTTT.

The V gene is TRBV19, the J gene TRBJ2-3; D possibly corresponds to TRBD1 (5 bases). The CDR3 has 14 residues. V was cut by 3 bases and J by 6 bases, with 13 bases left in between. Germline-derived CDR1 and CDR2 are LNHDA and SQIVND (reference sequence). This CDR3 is CASSMIAGQDTQYF. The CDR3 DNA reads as TGTGCCAGTAGTATGATAGCAGGGCAGGATACGCAGTATTTT.

Written as DNA, the CDR3 is TGTGCCAGCAGCCAAGTTGGGCTGGACAGCTACGAGCAGTACTTC. This codes for CASSQVGLDSYEQYF. V is TRBV4-2 and J is TRBJ2-7; D perhaps matches TRBD1 (6 bases). The V end lost 1 base, the J end lost 3 bases, and 13 bases lay between the germline ends. The CDR3 extends over 15 amino acids. CDR1 and CDR2 (germline): LGHNA, YNFKEQ.

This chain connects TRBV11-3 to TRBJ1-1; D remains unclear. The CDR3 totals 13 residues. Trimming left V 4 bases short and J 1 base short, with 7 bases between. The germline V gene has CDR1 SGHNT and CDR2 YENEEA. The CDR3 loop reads CASSYQENTEAFF. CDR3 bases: TGTGCCAGCAGCTATCAGGAGAACACTGAAGCTTTCTTT.

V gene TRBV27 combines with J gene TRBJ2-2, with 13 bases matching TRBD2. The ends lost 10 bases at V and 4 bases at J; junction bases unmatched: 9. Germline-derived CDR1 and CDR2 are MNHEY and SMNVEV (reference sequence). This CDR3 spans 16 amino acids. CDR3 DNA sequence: TGTGCCACCCGGACTAGCGGGAGTACTCCCACCGGGGAGCTGTTTTTT. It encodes CATRTSGSTPTGELFF.

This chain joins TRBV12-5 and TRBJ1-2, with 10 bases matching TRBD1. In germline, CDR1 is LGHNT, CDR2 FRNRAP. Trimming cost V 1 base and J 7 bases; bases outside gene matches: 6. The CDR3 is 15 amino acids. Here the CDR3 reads CASGLGSGTGAGYTF. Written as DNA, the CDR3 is TGTGCTAGTGGTTTGGGGTCTGGGACAGGGGCTGGCTACACCTTC.